Listed below are T cell receptor beta chains from one sample, sequenced in a study of blood T cell repertoires in COVID-19. The assay was immunoSEQ multiplex PCR, and TCRdb's table has in-frame clones only and misses some. The sample holds 180,000 or so clones, roughly 88% seen once. Sequenced: PBMCs or T cells enriched from blood (not recorded which). The receptors derive from a woman aged 55-69 years who had recovered from COVID-19. CDR3s include the opening cysteine and the closing phenylalanine or tryptophan. D genes are given only for firm matches. Only part of the rows carry a size: once, few, many, or a class if the clone is expanded.

TRBJ2-3 | TRBD1 | NA | TRBV10-2 | CASRGTAGNTQYF | TGCGCCAGCAGAGGGACAGCTGGAAATACGCAGTATTTT
TRBJ1-1 | TRBD1 | NA | TRBV7-9 | CASSPPGQGATEAFF | TGTGCCAGCAGCCCGCCGGGACAGGGGGCAACTGAAGCTTTCTTT
TRBJ2-3 | TRBD2 | once | TRBV27 | CASKRGAWKDTQYF | TGTGCCAGCAAGCGGGGGGCCTGGAAAGATACGCAGTATTTT
TRBJ1-2 | NA | NA | TRBV19 | CASRGASRQTSMVLSGYTF | TGTGCCAGTCGGGGGGCCTCAAGACAGACCTCTATGGTCCTGTCGGGCTACACCTTC
TRBJ1-1 | NA | NA | TRBV19 | CASSIPGMNTEAFF | TGTGCCAGTAGTATACCGGGGATGAACACTGAAGCTTTCTTT
TRBJ1-1 | NA | NA | TRBV11-2 | CASSLYIDTEAFF | TGTGCCAGCAGCTTATACATTGACACTGAAGCTTTCTTT
TRBJ2-1 | TRBD2 | once | TRBV11-2 | CASSSRTSLGNEQFF | TGTGCCAGCAGCTCTCGGACTAGCCTAGGCAATGAGCAGTTCTTC
TRBJ2-1 | NA | NA | TRBV7-6 | CASSLWADEQFF | TGTGCCAGCAGCTTATGGGCCGATGAGCAGTTCTTC
TRBJ2-3 | NA | NA | TRBV6-5 | CASSRDTSTDTQYF | TGTGCCAGCAGCCGGGACACAAGCACAGATACGCAGTATTTT
TRBJ1-2 | NA | NA | TRBV10-3 | CAISELAGNGGYTF | TGTGCCATCAGTGAGTTGGCCGGGAACGGTGGCTACACCTTC
TRBJ1-2 | NA | once | TRBV7-6 | CASSYREEYGYTF | TGTGCCAGCAGCTACCGGGAGGAATATGGCTACACCTTC
TRBJ1-2 | NA | many | TRBV7-9 | CASTSREAGVGYTF | TGTGCCAGCACGTCCCGGGAAGCGGGAGTTGGCTACACCTTC
TRBJ2-3 | NA | NA | TRBV29-1 | CSVGTAADTQYF | TGCAGCGTCGGGACTGCCGCAGATACGCAGTATTTT
TRBJ2-7 | NA | once | TRBV5-1 | CASSPAGGLYEQYF | TGCGCCAGCAGCCCGGCAGGGGGACTTTACGAGCAGTACTTC
TRBJ2-2 | NA | NA | TRBV12-3/TRBV12-4 | CASRVGGGLFF | TGTGCCAGCCGCGTGGGGGGAGGGCTGTTTTTT
TRBJ1-1 | TRBD1 | NA | TRBV6-1 | CASSEVGTGHAFF | TGTGCCAGCAGTGAAGTAGGGACAGGGCATGCTTTCTTT
TRBJ2-3 | NA | NA | TRBV6-6 | CASNINFGGPTDTQYF | TGTGCCAGCAACATCAATTTCGGGGGGCCTACAGATACGCAGTATTTT
TRBJ2-1 | NA | NA | TRBV6-4 | CASSEGAGLPGEQFF | TGTGCCAGCAGTGAGGGGGCTGGGCTGCCGGGTGAGCAGTTCTTC
TRBJ2-2 | TRBD1 | few | TRBV27 | CASGRQGLTNTGELFF | TGTGCCAGCGGACGACAGGGCCTTACGAACACCGGGGAGCTGTTTTTT
TRBJ1-5 | NA | NA | TRBV6-5 | CASSGKRDQPQHF | TGTGCCAGCAGCGGGAAGAGGGATCAGCCCCAGCATTTT
TRBJ1-5 | NA | few | TRBV2 | CASSNSGTSNQPQHF | TGTGCCAGCAGTAACTCGGGTACTAGCAATCAGCCCCAGCATTTT
TRBJ1-1 | NA | NA | TRBV19 | CASSSQSRGHTEAFF | TGTGCCAGTAGTTCCCAGAGCAGGGGACACACTGAAGCTTTCTTT
TRBJ2-1 | TRBD2 | few | TRBV18 | CASSPPGLPYNEQFF | TGTGCCAGCTCACCACCGGGACTACCCTACAATGAGCAGTTCTTC
TRBJ2-1 | NA | NA | TRBV6-1 | CASSDPTGGRYNEQFF | TGTGCCAGCAGTGACCCGACCGGGGGGCGGTACAATGAGCAGTTCTTC
TRBJ2-1 | TRBD2 | NA | TRBV2 | CAIPVAGAEFF | TGTGCCATCCCCGTAGCGGGAGCCGAGTTCTTC
TRBJ2-3 | TRBD2 | NA | TRBV5-6 | CASSDGLAGTDTQYF | TGTGCCAGCAGCGACGGACTAGCGGGAACCGATACGCAGTATTTT
TRBJ2-1 | NA | NA | TRBV30 | CAWSVRPLDYEQFF | TGTGCCTGGAGTGTACGTCCATTGGACTATGAGCAGTTCTTC
TRBJ1-3 | NA | once | TRBV2 | CASCDGGAGNTIYF | TGTGCCAGCTGTGACGGGGGTGCGGGAAACACCATATATTTT
TRBJ2-7 | NA | NA | TRBV27 | CASSLSGDTIYEQYF | TGTGCCAGCAGTTTATCGGGGGACACCATCTACGAGCAGTACTTC
TRBJ2-1 | TRBD2 | NA | TRBV7-3 | CASSLVPGGYNEQFF | TGTGCCAGCAGCTTAGTTCCGGGGGGATACAATGAGCAGTTCTTC
TRBJ2-1 | TRBD2 | NA | TRBV9 | CASSVASGYNEQFF | TGTGCCAGCAGCGTGGCTAGCGGATACAATGAGCAGTTCTTC
TRBJ2-2 | TRBD1 | NA | TRBV28 | CATFDRASGELFF | TGTGCCACTTTTGACAGGGCCTCCGGGGAGCTGTTTTTT
TRBJ1-2 | TRBD1 | once | TRBV10-3 | CAISGTGARTGLSGYTF | TGTGCCATCAGTGGGACCGGAGCCCGGACAGGGCTTTCAGGCTACACCTTC
TRBJ1-2 | TRBD1 | NA | TRBV6-6 | CASTPPTGQGGGYTF | TGTGCCAGCACCCCTCCCACGGGACAGGGCGGCGGCTACACCTTC
TRBJ1-1 | NA | NA | TRBV2 | CASSEARTANTEAFF | TGTGCCAGCAGTGAGGCTCGGACAGCAAACACTGAAGCTTTCTTT
TRBJ1-2 | NA | NA | TRBV30 | CAWSGGGPGYTF | TGTGCCTGGAGTGGGGGGGGCCCTGGCTACACCTTC
TRBJ2-2 | NA | NA | TRBV5-1 | CASSLGGTGELFF | TGCGCCAGCAGCTTGGGAGGTACCGGGGAGCTGTTTTTT
TRBJ1-1 | TRBD1 | NA | TRBV3-1/TRBV3-2 | CASSPRQGTEAFF | TGTGCCAGCAGCCCACGACAGGGGACTGAAGCTTTCTTT
TRBJ2-3 | TRBD2 | once | TRBV5-1 | CASSLEASGSTQYF | TGCGCCAGCAGCTTGGAAGCTAGCGGGAGCACGCAGTATTTT
TRBJ1-2 | TRBD1 | once | TRBV4-1 | CASSEQGRANYGYTF | TGCGCCAGCAGCGAACAGGGGCGAGCTAACTATGGCTACACCTTC
TRBJ1-2 | TRBD1 | once | TRBV30 | CAWDVGGQGASRGYTF | TGTGCCTGGGACGTAGGGGGACAGGGGGCGTCTCGCGGCTACACCTTC
TRBJ2-1 | NA | NA | TRBV10-1 | CASSDKLLRDNEQFF | TGCGCCAGCAGTGATAAGCTGCTGCGGGACAATGAGCAGTTCTTC
TRBJ2-3 | TRBD2 | once | TRBV15 | CATSGELADSTDTQYF | TGTGCCACCAGCGGGGAACTAGCGGATAGCACAGATACGCAGTATTTT
TRBJ2-5 | TRBD1 | NA | TRBV9 | CASSVEGQEWETQYF | TGTGCCAGCAGCGTAGAGGGACAGGAGTGGGAGACCCAGTACTTC
TRBJ1-2 | NA | NA | TRBV5-1 | CASSLAGQGRANYGYTF | TGCGCCAGCAGCTTGGCCGGTCAGGGGAGAGCTAACTATGGCTACACCTTC
TRBJ2-7 | TRBD2 | NA | TRBV11-2 | CASSLTSGGAYEQYF | TGTGCCAGCAGCTTAACTAGCGGGGGGGCCTACGAGCAGTACTTC
TRBJ2-7 | TRBD2 | NA | TRBV6-5 | CASSYSSLAGVYEQYF | TGTGCCAGCAGTTACTCGTCCCTAGCGGGAGTTTACGAGCAGTACTTC
TRBJ2-1 | NA | NA | TRBV12-2 | CASRLGHRVPYNEQFF | TGTGCAAGTCGCTTAGGGCACAGGGTACCCTACAATGAGCAGTTCTTC
TRBJ2-7 | TRBD2 | NA | TRBV3-1/TRBV3-2 | CASSLKAGLAGSYEQYF | TGTGCCAGCAGCTTGAAGGCTGGACTAGCGGGATCCTACGAGCAGTACTTC
TRBJ2-3 | TRBD1 | NA | TRBV5-1 | CASSLAETGTYSTDTQYF | TGCGCCAGCAGCTTGGCCGAGACAGGGACCTATTCCACAGATACGCAGTATTTT
TRBJ2-3 | TRBD2 | NA | TRBV11-1 | CASSLRTSEADTQYF | TGTGCCAGCAGCTTAAGGACTAGCGAGGCAGATACGCAGTATTTT